The 12 T cell receptor beta chains below come from one sample, sequenced in a study of blood T cell repertoires in COVID-19. Only in-frame clones appear in the TCRdb table, and some are missing; sequencing was by immunoSEQ multiplex PCR. The table includes approximately 300,000 clones, approximately 90% detected once. The material sequenced was PBMCs or T cells enriched from blood (not recorded which). The receptors derive from a man under 40 who had recovered from COVID-19.

This sequence joins TRBV5-1 and TRBJ2-3; 8 nucleotides agree with TRBD2. J lost 8 bases, V lost 4 bases, and 15 bases had no gene match. The CDR3 has 16 residues. Germline-derived CDR1 and CDR2 are SGHRS and YFSETQ. The DNA of the CDR3 is TGCGCCAGCAGCCCTCTCTCCGGGACTAGTTCATCTACGCAGTATTTT. As protein: CASSPLSGTSSSTQYF. Complete variable domain (other parts from reference TRBV5-1 and TRBJ2-3): KAGVTQTPRYLIKTRGQQVTLSCSPISGHRSVSWYQQTPGQGLQFLFEYFSETQRNKGNFPGRFSGRQFSNSRSEMNVSTLELGDSALYLCASSPLSGTSSSTQYFGPGTRLTVL.

The chain employs TRBV28 and TRBJ1-4; 7 nucleotides match TRBD1. The length of the CDR3 is 16 residues. Germline values: CDR1 MDHEN, CDR2 SYDVKM. V lost 2 bases, J lost 0 bases, and 3 bases stayed unmatched. CDR3: CASSLQGVATNEKLFF. For the CDR3, the DNA is TGTGCCAGCAGTTTACAGGGGGTTGCAACTAATGAAAAACTGTTTTTT.

The chain links TRBV5-5 to TRBJ1-2; 8 nucleotides align to TRBD1. Unmatched junction bases numbered 12, after V lost 3 bases and J lost 5 bases. The length of the CDR3 is 16 residues. CDR1 is SGHKS, CDR2 YYEKEE, per germline (reference sequence). The CDR3, as DNA: TGTGCCAGCAGCTGGGGGACAGGTTGGCGAATGTATGGCTACACCTTC. Translated: CASSWGTGWRMYGYTF.

CDR3 in amino acids: CATGVDREGRTGELFF. In nucleotides, the CDR3 is TGTGCCACCGGGGTGGACCGGGAGGGGCGGACCGGGGAGCTGTTTTTT. J is TRBJ2-2 and V is TRBV15; TRBD2 matches at 8 bases. J lost 5 bases, V lost 8 bases, and 13 bases had no gene match. Germline V gene sequence: CDR1 LNHNV, CDR2 YYDKDF (reference sequence). CDR3 length: 16 amino acids.

This clone has more than one count but fewer than ten. The V and J genes are TRBV28 and TRBJ1-5; the D is unclear. CDR1 and CDR2 (germline): MDHEN, SYDVKM. The V and J ends lost 3 bases and 2 bases respectively, with 11 bases between them. The CDR3 spans 15 residues. DNA of the CDR3: TGTGCCAGCAGTTTGCCTGGGAGCCGCAATCAGCCCCAGCATTTT. Its translation: CASSLPGSRNQPQHF. Full variable domain (remainder filled in from reference TRBV28 and TRBJ1-5): DVKVTQSSRYLVKRTGEKVFLECVQDMDHENMFWYRQDPGLGLRLIYFSYDVKMKEKGDIPEGYSVSREKKERFSLILESASTNQTSMYLCASSLPGSRNQPQHFGDGTRLSIL.

V usage is TRBV24-1 and J usage is TRBJ2-3, with D possibly matching TRBD2 (7 bases). Germline V gene lookup returns CDR1 KGHDR and CDR2 SFDVKD. Trimming left V 5 bases short and J 3 bases short, with 11 bases between. This CDR3 has 14 amino acids. The DNA for the CDR3 is TGTGCCACCAGTGGGGGGGGCGCGACAGATACGCAGTATTTT. Its translation is CATSGGGATDTQYF.

Regarding this clone: The identical CDR3 is also encoded by other nucleotide sequences in the sample. The gene calls are TRBV6-5 and TRBJ1-1, with D possibly matching TRBD1 (6 bases). The V end was cut by 0 bases, the J end by 0 bases, with 8 bases between. This CDR3 is 15 amino acids long. Per the germline V gene, CDR1 is MNHEY and CDR2 is SVGAGI. CDR3 protein: CASSYSRGLNTEAFF. CDR3 nucleotide sequence: TGTGCCAGCAGTTACTCGAGGGGGTTGAACACTGAAGCTTTCTTT.

The chain employs TRBV7-9 and TRBJ1-2; D is unresolved. CDR3 size: 14 residues. Trimming cost V 5 bases and J 1 base, with 11 bases left between them. The germline CDR1 and CDR2 sequences are SEHNR and FQNEAQ (reference sequence). The CDR3 coding sequence is TGTGCCAGCAGCCGACCGACGGGTAACTATGGCTACACCTTC. It encodes CASSRPTGNYGYTF. Full variable domain (rest looked up from reference TRBV7-9 and TRBJ1-2): DTGVSQNPRHKITKRGQNVTFRCDPISEHNRLYWYRQTLGQGPEFLTYFQNEAQLEKSRLLSDRFSAERPKGSFSTLEIQRTEQGDSAMYLCASSRPTGNYGYTFGSGTRLTVV.

This clone has more than one count but fewer than ten. The gene calls are TRBV4-2 and TRBJ2-1, with 12 positions matching TRBD2. The CDR3 extends over 17 amino acids. Germline V CDR1 and CDR2: LGHNA, YNFKEQ. Trimming at V came to 2 bases and at J to 8 bases, leaving 10 bases not matched to a gene. In nucleotides, the CDR3 is TGTGCCAGCAGCCAATCCACTTCTAGCGGGGGGGCCCATGAGCAGTTCTTC. This translates into CASSQSTSSGGAHEQFF.

This chain joins TRBV29-1 and TRBJ2-5; 12 bases are shared with TRBD2. Germline V lookup: CDR1 SQVTM, CDR2 ANQGSEA. The CDR3 totals 14 residues. With 5 bases clipped from V and 9 bases from J, the junction kept 10 bases outside the gene matches. In DNA, the CDR3 is TGCAGCGTTTCGACTAGCGGGGGTACCAGTGCCCAGTACTTC. Translation: CSVSTSGGTSAQYF. Using reference TRBV29-1 and TRBJ2-5 for the parts outside the CDR3, the full variable domain is SAVISQKPSRDICQRGTSLTIQCQVDSQVTMMFWYRQQPGQSLTLIATANQGSEATYESGFVIDKFPISRPNLTFSTLTVSNMSPEDSSIYLCSVSTSGGTSAQYFGPGTRLLVL.

The V and J genes are TRBV6-5 and TRBJ1-5; no reliable D call. V shed 8 bases and J shed 3 bases, with 8 bases lying between them. The germline V gene has CDR1 MNHEY and CDR2 SVGAGI. The CDR3 extends over 12 amino acids. CDR3 in DNA: TGTGCCAGCGCTATTGACAATCAGCCCCAGCATTTT. Translation gives CASAIDNQPQHF.

The chain is built from TRBV19 and TRBJ2-7, with 10 nucleotides matching TRBD1. Trimming took 1 base from V and 3 from J; bases not matched to a gene: 3. Germline V gene data show CDR1 as LNHDA and CDR2 as SQIVND (reference sequence). This CDR3 is 15 amino acids long. The CDR3 protein is CASSIGDRGSYEQYF. The CDR3 DNA reads TGTGCCAGTAGTATAGGGGACAGGGGAAGCTACGAGCAGTACTTC. Looking up the rest from reference TRBV19 and TRBJ2-7 gives the full variable domain: DGGITQSPKYLFRKEGQNVTLSCEQNLNHDAMYWYRQDPGQGLRLIYYSQIVNDFQKGDIAEGYSVSREKKESFPLTVTSAQKNPTAFYLCASSIGDRGSYEQYFGPGTRLTVT.